The 23 T cell receptor beta chains in this list originate from one sample, sequenced in a study of cytomegalovirus exposure and HLA in healthy donors. Profiled with immunoSEQ multiplex PCR; TCRdb holds only in-frame clones, not every one. The repertoire consists of around 120,000 clones, with roughly nine tenths occurring once and the leading ten covering around 4.5%. Input material: PBMCs. The receptors here all came from a young man in good health and CMV-seropositive.

This clone was observed a handful of times. The chain employs TRBV27 and TRBJ1-6, with 10 positions matching TRBD1. Germline-derived CDR1 and CDR2 are MNHEY and SMNVEV (reference sequence). The CDR3 loop spans 12 amino acids. Germline trimming cut 8 bases from V and 11 bases from J; bases unmatched to any gene: 3. CDR3 DNA sequence: TGTGCCAGCTCGGGACAGGGGACACCCCTCCACTTT. Its protein is CASSGQGTPLHF.

This chain uses TRBV5-5 with TRBJ2-1; 8 nucleotides line up with TRBD1. The length of the CDR3 is 17 residues. CDR1 and CDR2 (germline): SGHKS, YYEKEE (reference sequence). V gave up 6 bases and J gave up 4 bases; unmatched junction bases: 15. The CDR3 DNA reads TGTGCCAGCACCAAGCTTCCCCGGACAGGGAATTACAATGAGCAGTTCTTC. It encodes CASTKLPRTGNYNEQFF.

V is TRBV12-5 and J is TRBJ2-5, with D perhaps TRBD1 (5 bases). The CDR3 runs 14 residues. Trimming pared 4 bases from V and 4 bases from J, leaving 13 bases between. Germline CDR1 is LGHNT and CDR2 is FRNRAP. The CDR3 here is CASGSPGMAETQYF. The CDR3 bases are TGTGCTAGTGGTTCCCCAGGGATGGCAGAGACCCAGTACTTC.

This clone was detected a few times. This chain connects TRBV5-1 to TRBJ1-6, with D unclear. The CDR3 totals 12 residues. Trimming stripped 10 bases from V and 2 bases from J, with 7 bases between. The germline gives CDR1 SGHRS, CDR2 YFSETQ. CDR3: CAPSPYNSPLHF. The CDR3 bases are TGCGCCCCCAGTCCCTATAATTCACCCCTCCACTTT.

V and J are TRBV19 and TRBJ1-2, with 8 positions matching TRBD1. The CDR3 length is 15 residues. J gave up 4 bases and V 3 bases, and 7 bases lay outside the gene matches. CDR1 is LNHDA, CDR2 SQIVND, per germline (reference sequence). The CDR3 reads CASSMSTGTGYGYTF. The CDR3 DNA sequence: TGTGCCAGTAGTATGTCAACCGGGACAGGCTATGGCTACACCTTC.

The rearrangement uses TRBV7-7 and TRBJ2-5, with a tentative D call TRBD2 (5 bases). Germline-derived CDR1 and CDR2 are SSHAT and FNYEAQ (reference sequence). Trimming shortened V by 5 bases and J by 5 bases, and 12 bases separated the two germline ends. The CDR3 has 13 residues. CDR3 nucleotides: TGTGCCAGCAGCCTGGACCCGGGGGAGACCCAGTACTTC. Its translation: CASSLDPGETQYF.

This chain joins TRBV11-2 and TRBJ2-1; TRBD2 might be the D (6 bases). Trimming cost V 1 base and J 0 bases, with 13 bases left between them. The CDR3 contains 17 residues. From germline, CDR1 is SGHAT and CDR2 FQNNGV. The CDR3 loop is CASSLGSRLVSYNEQFF. CDR3 sequence (DNA): TGTGCCAGCAGCTTAGGGTCGAGACTAGTCTCCTACAATGAGCAGTTCTTC.

This clone was seen only a few times. The chain has TRBV6-1 and TRBJ1-4; the match to TRBD1 covers 9 bases. V was clipped by 5 bases and J by 5 bases; unmatched bases: 3. CDR1 MNHNS and CDR2 SASEGT come from the germline V gene. There are 14 residues in the CDR3. This CDR3 reads CASSNRGRNEKLFF. The CDR3, as DNA: TGTGCCAGCAGTAACAGGGGGCGGAATGAAAAACTGTTTTTT.

The rearrangement joins TRBV5-1 to TRBJ2-6; 7 bases are shared with TRBD1. Germline values: CDR1 SGHRS, CDR2 YFSETQ. This CDR3 is 15 amino acids long. After removal of 4 bases from V and 7 bases from J, the junction contained 8 bases not matched to a gene. The CDR3 loop reads CASSLDRVDANVLTF. In nucleotides, the CDR3 is TGCGCCAGCAGCCTTGACAGGGTGGATGCCAACGTCCTGACTTTC.

The rearrangement links TRBV4-3 to TRBJ1-2; D might be TRBD1 (6 bases). The CDR3 consists of 19 residues. Trimming removed 3 bases at V and 0 bases at J, with 23 bases between. The germline V gene has CDR1 LGHNA and CDR2 YSLEER. CDR3 in amino acids: CASSQLHRTAEPSNYGYTF. CDR3 in DNA: TGCGCCAGCAGCCAGCTACACCGGACAGCGGAGCCTTCTAACTATGGCTACACCTTC.

This chain links TRBV29-1 with TRBJ1-2; 8 bases align to TRBD1. V trimming: 7 bases; J trimming: 5 bases; junction bases outside the gene matches: 9. The germline gives CDR1 SQVTM, CDR2 ANQGSEA. The CDR3 spans 13 residues. The CDR3 DNA follows: TGCAGCGCCCCAGGGACAGGAGGGTATGGCTACACCTTC. Its protein is CSAPGTGGYGYTF. Full variable domain (missing parts from reference TRBV29-1 and TRBJ1-2): SAVISQKPSRDICQRGTSLTIQCQVDSQVTMMFWYRQQPGQSLTLIATANQGSEATYESGFVIDKFPISRPNLTFSTLTVSNMSPEDSSIYLCSAPGTGGYGYTFGSGTRLTVV.

The chain carries TRBV6-5 and TRBJ1-2, with 7 bases fitting TRBD1. CDR1 and CDR2 (germline): MNHEY, SVGAGI. J gave up 6 bases and V 0 bases, and 4 bases lay outside the gene matches. The CDR3 runs 14 residues. The CDR3 loop is CASSYSETGNGYTF. The DNA of the CDR3 is TGTGCCAGCAGTTACTCGGAGACAGGGAATGGCTACACCTTC.

Only one count was recorded for this clone. V usage is TRBV2 and J usage is TRBJ2-1; 10 bases are a match to TRBD1. This CDR3 region has 13 residues. CDR1 is SNHLY and CDR2 is FYNNEI in the germline V gene. The V segment lost 9 bases and the J segment 10 bases; nucleotides outside the gene matches: 9. DNA of the CDR3: TGTGCCAGTGGGGGGACAGGGGCAGGGGAGCAGTTCTTC. It translates to CASGGTGAGEQFF.

This chain links TRBV11-2 with TRBJ1-1; D may be TRBD1 (5 bases). The CDR3 spans 16 residues. CDR1 SGHAT and CDR2 FQNNGV come from the germline V gene. With 3 bases removed from V and 4 bases from J, the gap between germline ends came to 18 bases. DNA for the CDR3: TGTGCCAGCAGCTTCGTCGGGGGGTCGGCCTCCACTGAAGCTTTCTTT. Its translation is CASSFVGGSASTEAFF. The full variable domain, completed using reference TRBV11-2 and TRBJ1-1, is EAGVAQSPRYKIIEKRQSVAFWCNPISGHATLYWYQQILGQGPKLLIQFQNNGVVDDSQLPKDRFSAERLKGVDSTLKIQPAKLEDSAVYLCASSFVGGSASTEAFFGQGTRLTVV.

This clone was seen only a few times. The CDR3 region has the DNA TGTGCCTGGAGTACCGCAGAAAATTCACCCCTCCACTTT. As protein: CAWSTAENSPLHF. The chain is built from TRBV30 and TRBJ1-6; D unclear. Germline assignment: CDR1 GTSNPN and CDR2 SVGIG (reference sequence). V shed 2 bases and J shed 7 bases, with 9 bases lying between them. This CDR3 is 13 amino acids long.

The chain combines TRBV7-9 with TRBJ1-4; weak D call: TRBD1 (5 bases). This CDR3 contains 17 residues. From germline, CDR1 is SEHNR and CDR2 FQNEAQ (reference sequence). Trimming took off 5 bases at V and 1 base at J, with 17 bases between the two ends. In DNA form, the CDR3 reads TGTGCCAGCAGCCCGGGGGGGAGCACCAAAACTAATGAAAAACTGTTTTTT. It encodes CASSPGGSTKTNEKLFF.

This clone showed up just once. V is TRBV5-4 and J is TRBJ2-1, with 9 positions matching TRBD1. Germline CDR1 and CDR2: SGHNT and YYREEE (reference sequence). This CDR3 contains 15 residues. With V trimmed by 0 bases and J by 6 bases, 4 bases remained unmatched. DNA for the CDR3: TGTGCCAGCAGCTTGGCGGGACAGGGCACCAATGAGCAGTTCTTC. Translation gives CASSLAGQGTNEQFF.

This clone was picked up one time. The rearrangement links TRBV10-2 to TRBJ2-7, with D tentatively TRBD2 (6 bases). V was cut by 3 bases and J by 4 bases, with 19 bases left in between. CDR1 WSHSY and CDR2 SAAADI come from the germline V gene. This CDR3 is built from 16 residues. The CDR3 coding sequence is TGCGCCAGCAGTGACCCGGGAGTACAGCCATTTTACGAGCAGTACTTC. Translation: CASSDPGVQPFYEQYF.

The gene calls are TRBV9 and TRBJ2-4, with TRBD1 as a possible D gene (6 bases). Germline CDR1 reads SGDLS; CDR2 reads YYNGEE. The V gene lost 7 bases and the J gene lost 5 bases, with 13 bases spanning the gap. This CDR3 region has 13 residues. Here the CDR3 DNA reads TGTGCCAGCGCAGGGGCAGGGCAAAACATTCAGTACTTC. Its protein is CASAGAGQNIQYF.

The chain is built from TRBV10-3 and TRBJ2-2, with 9 nucleotides matching TRBD1. CDR1 is ENHRY and CDR2 is SYGVKD in the germline V gene. The CDR3 length is 14 residues. V shed 8 bases and J 3 bases; nucleotides not matched to a gene: 4. The DNA of the CDR3 is TGTGCCATCGGGGGGACAGGGTACACCGGGGAGCTGTTTTTT. Translated: CAIGGTGYTGELFF.

The CDR3 is CASYEDSVNYGYTF. DNA of the CDR3: TGTGCCAGCTACGAGGACAGCGTTAACTATGGCTACACCTTC. The chain employs TRBV2 and TRBJ1-2, with a possible D match to TRBD1 (6 bases). CDR1 and CDR2 (germline): SNHLY, FYNNEI. V was shortened by 8 bases and J by 1 base, with 14 bases between the two germline ends. This CDR3 has 14 amino acids. Looking up the rest from reference TRBV2 and TRBJ1-2 gives the full variable domain: EPEVTQTPSHQVTQMGQEVILRCVPISNHLYFYWYRQILGQKVEFLVSFYNNEISEKSEIFDDQFSVERPDGSNFTLKIRSTKLEDSAMYFCASYEDSVNYGYTFGSGTRLTVV.

The chain has TRBV5-1 and TRBJ2-1; D possibly corresponds to TRBD2 (6 bases). V gave up 6 bases and J gave up 0 bases, with 10 bases separating them. Germline V lookup: CDR1 SGHRS, CDR2 YFSETQ. The CDR3 contains 14 residues. CDR3 amino acids: CASTPGSSYNEQFF. CDR3 DNA sequence: TGCGCCAGCACCCCCGGGAGCTCCTACAATGAGCAGTTCTTC.

V gene TRBV5-4 combines with J gene TRBJ2-5; 7 positions agree with TRBD1. The length of the CDR3 is 16 residues. CDR1 is SGHNT, CDR2 YYREEE, per germline (reference sequence). V shed 4 bases and J 5 bases; nucleotides not matched to a gene: 14. The CDR3 sequence is CASSRGVGQEDETQYF. In DNA form, the CDR3 reads TGTGCCAGCAGCCGAGGGGTTGGACAGGAGGATGAGACCCAGTACTTC.